Following are 30 T cell receptor beta chains from one sample sequenced in a study of shared clonotypes between healthy human individuals. Measured with immunoSEQ multiplex PCR; TCRdb has only the in-frame clones, and not every one. The table shows over 750,000 clones, with just over 95% occurring only once. CD45RO-negative CD8 cells positively selected for CCR7 made up the naive population, which excluded terminally differentiated effector memory CD45RA+ cells. Sequenced: naive CD8+ T cells sorted from blood. Receptors originate from a man in his thirties or forties in good health.

V gene TRBV30 combines with J gene TRBJ2-5; 8 bases fit TRBD2. The germline V gene encodes CDR1 GTSNPN and CDR2 SVGIG (reference sequence). This CDR3 region has 16 residues. The J segment lost 2 bases and the V segment lost 4 bases, leaving 12 bases of the junction unmatched. CDR3 protein: CAWTSPERGWQETQYF. In DNA form, the CDR3 reads TGTGCCTGGACCTCCCCGGAGCGGGGGTGGCAAGAGACCCAGTACTTC.

This clone was seen once. The chain joins TRBV5-1 to TRBJ1-1; D unresolved. Germline CDR1 reads SGHRS; CDR2 reads YFSETQ. V gave up 3 bases and J gave up 2 bases, with 5 bases separating them. This CDR3 has 12 amino acids. Here the CDR3 DNA reads TGCGCCAGCAGCTACAGCAACACTGAAGCTTTCTTT. Translation: CASSYSNTEAFF.

The V and J genes are TRBV5-4 and TRBJ1-1, with D possibly matching TRBD1 (6 bases). The V gene's germline CDR1 is SGHNT and CDR2 YYREEE (reference sequence). The CDR3 totals 16 residues. Trimming shortened V by 0 bases and J by 1 base, and 13 bases separated the two germline ends. CDR3 DNA sequence: TGTGCCAGCAGCTTGGTGGGGGCAGGGGAGAACACTGAAGCTTTCTTT. Its protein product is CASSLVGAGENTEAFF.

The chain combines TRBV5-4 with TRBJ2-2, with D uncertain. Germline V gives CDR1 SGHNT, CDR2 YYREEE (reference sequence). Trimming removed 0 bases at V and 10 bases at J, with 13 bases between. This CDR3 is built from 14 residues. The CDR3 loop reads CASSLVDFPLELFF. CDR3 nucleotide sequence: TGTGCCAGCAGCTTGGTCGACTTCCCCCTGGAGCTGTTTTTT. The full variable domain, in which reference TRBV5-4 and TRBJ2-2 provide the parts outside the CDR3, is ETGVTQSPTHLIKTRGQQVTLRCSSQSGHNTVSWYQQALGQGPQFIFQYYREEENGRGNFPPRFSGLQFPNYSSELNVNALELDDSALYLCASSLVDFPLELFFGEGSRLTVL.

The rearrangement uses TRBV6-1 and TRBJ2-1, with TRBD2 matching over 7 bases. In germline, CDR1 is MNHNS, CDR2 SASEGT. The V gene end was trimmed by 2 bases and the J gene end by 7 bases; junction bases not matched to a gene: 11. The CDR3 has 16 amino acids. Here the CDR3 DNA reads TGTGCCAGCAGTGAACGTGGGCGGGAGTGGTTGAATGAGCAGTTCTTC. Protein product: CASSERGREWLNEQFF.

This clone was observed once. V usage is TRBV7-2 and J usage is TRBJ2-1; 12 bases are shared with TRBD2. Germline V CDR1 and CDR2: SGHTA, FQGNSA. This CDR3 spans 16 amino acids. V was clipped by 5 bases and J by 8 bases; unmatched bases: 10. The CDR3 DNA sequence: TGTGCCAGCAGCCTTCGGACTAGCGGGGTTTATGATGAGCAGTTCTTC. As protein: CASSLRTSGVYDEQFF.

This chain connects TRBV13 to TRBJ2-7, with 9 positions matching TRBD1. In germline, CDR1 is PRHDT, CDR2 FYEKMQ (reference sequence). Trimming removed 5 bases from V and 2 bases from J; junction bases left unmatched: 7. This CDR3 is 15 amino acids long. The CDR3 is CASSTPGQGAYEQYF. The CDR3 coding sequence is TGTGCCAGCAGCACGCCGGGACAGGGTGCCTACGAGCAGTACTTC.

In its sample, this clone was seen once. Other DNA sequences in this sample translate to the same CDR3. The chain links TRBV29-1 to TRBJ2-1, with unresolved D. CDR3 length: 12 residues. CDR1 and CDR2 (germline): SQVTM, ANQGSEA. V shed 4 bases and J shed 4 bases, with 8 bases lying between them. The CDR3 loop is CSVGLSYNEQFF. CDR3 nucleotides: TGCAGCGTTGGTTTGAGTTACAATGAGCAGTTCTTC.

This clone was recorded once. This sequence joins TRBV6-1 and TRBJ1-2; D perhaps matches TRBD1 (5 bases). The V gene's germline CDR1 is MNHNS and CDR2 SASEGT. Trimming pared 2 bases from V and 5 bases from J, leaving 12 bases between. This CDR3 region has 14 residues. CDR3 region: CASSESGSWYGYTF. The CDR3 nucleotides read TGTGCCAGCAGTGAATCAGGGTCCTGGTATGGCTACACCTTC.

The V gene is TRBV5-5, the J gene TRBJ2-7, with a weak D call TRBD2 (6 bases). V was clipped by 0 bases and J by 6 bases, with 16 bases between them. The CDR3 sequence is 15 residues long. Germline loops: CDR1 SGHKS, CDR2 YYEKEE (reference sequence). In DNA, the CDR3 is TGTGCCAGCAGCTTGGACGGGGGAGGCGGGCGCGAGCAGTACTTC. Protein sequence: CASSLDGGGGREQYF.

The genes are TRBV6-6 and TRBJ1-3; the D gene is possibly TRBD1 (5 bases). Germline V lookup: CDR1 MNHNY, CDR2 SVGAGI (reference sequence). The CDR3 extends over 16 amino acids. Trimming removed 0 bases from V and 1 base from J, with 10 bases in between. CDR3 bases: TGTGCCAGCAGTTACTCGGTGGGGGAGTCTGGAAACACCATATATTTT. This gives the protein CASSYSVGESGNTIYF.

On this clone: Other DNA sequences within the sample encode an identical CDR3. The genes are TRBV9 and TRBJ2-7, with a tentative D call TRBD1 (6 bases). The ends were cut back, 4 bases at V and 4 bases at J, with 15 bases in the middle. This CDR3 is built from 14 residues. Per the germline V gene, CDR1 is SGDLS and CDR2 is YYNGEE. The CDR3 region is CASSPRDKVYEQYF. DNA of the CDR3: TGTGCCAGCAGCCCCCGGGACAAGGTATACGAGCAGTACTTC. The whole variable domain, remainder taken from reference TRBV9 and TRBJ2-7, is DSGVTQTPKHLITATGQRVTLRCSPRSGDLSVYWYQQSLDQGLQFLIQYYNGEERAKGNILERFSAQQFPDLHSELNLSSLELGDSALYFCASSPRDKVYEQYFGPGTRLTVT.

J is TRBJ2-7 and V is TRBV28, with 8 bases matching TRBD1. The CDR3 loop spans 14 amino acids. The J segment lost 3 bases and the V segment lost 6 bases, leaving 7 bases of the junction unmatched. CDR1 MDHEN and CDR2 SYDVKM come from the germline V gene. Here the CDR3 reads CASRGQVQLYEQYF. DNA for the CDR3: TGTGCCAGCAGGGGACAGGTCCAACTCTACGAGCAGTACTTC.

This clone was seen just once. This chain uses TRBV11-2 with TRBJ2-1; 7 nucleotides line up with TRBD2. The germline CDR1 and CDR2 sequences are SGHAT and FQNNGV. V gave up 5 bases and J gave up 8 bases; unmatched junction bases: 6. CDR3 size: 13 residues. The DNA of the CDR3 is TGTGCCAGCAGCCCCTCCCTAGCGGATGAGCAGTTCTTC. It codes for CASSPSLADEQFF. Complete variable domain (other parts from reference TRBV11-2 and TRBJ2-1): EAGVAQSPRYKIIEKRQSVAFWCNPISGHATLYWYQQILGQGPKLLIQFQNNGVVDDSQLPKDRFSAERLKGVDSTLKIQPAKLEDSAVYLCASSPSLADEQFFGPGTRLTVL.

The chain uses TRBV9 and TRBJ1-1; 7 bases fit TRBD1. The CDR3 is made up of 14 amino acids. Germline loops: CDR1 SGDLS, CDR2 YYNGEE. Trimming removed 0 bases from V and 5 bases from J; junction bases left unmatched: 4. The CDR3 region has the DNA TGTGCCAGCAGCGTAGCTACAGGGGTAACTGAAGCTTTCTTT. Protein product: CASSVATGVTEAFF.

This sequence joins TRBV7-6 and TRBJ1-1; no clear D gene. The CDR3 runs to 12 residues. CDR1 and CDR2 from the germline V gene are SGHVS and FNYEAQ. With 4 bases removed from V and 6 bases from J, the gap between germline ends came to 9 bases. The CDR3: CASSSGGAEAFF. As DNA, the CDR3 is TGTGCCAGCAGCTCGGGAGGCGCTGAAGCTTTCTTT.

The rearrangement links TRBV2 to TRBJ2-5; perhaps TRBD2 as D (5 bases). This CDR3 has 16 amino acids. V was cut by 7 bases and J by 2 bases, with 20 bases left in between. CDR1 and CDR2 from the germline V gene are SNHLY and FYNNEI. The CDR3 loop is CASTAPRAQPQETQYF. The DNA for the CDR3 is TGTGCCAGCACCGCTCCGAGGGCCCAACCTCAAGAGACCCAGTACTTC.

This chain uses TRBV7-9 with TRBJ2-1, with TRBD1 matching over 7 bases. The V gene's germline CDR1 is SEHNR and CDR2 FQNEAQ (reference sequence). This CDR3 has 16 residues. V trimming: 3 bases; J trimming: 6 bases; junction bases outside the gene matches: 11. CDR3 in DNA: TGTGCCAGCAGCTTCACAGGGGATTGGCGAATCAATGAGCAGTTCTTC. This gives the protein CASSFTGDWRINEQFF.

The rearrangement uses TRBV4-1 and TRBJ2-7, with 8 bases that match TRBD1. The V and J ends lost 3 bases and 3 bases, in that order; junction bases with no gene match: 16. Germline CDR1 MGHRA, CDR2 YSYEKL. This CDR3 has 18 amino acids. The CDR3 DNA follows: TGCGCCAGCAGCCAGTACCCCGAGGCCCCAGGGGGCTACTACGAGCAGTACTTC. Translating it yields CASSQYPEAPGGYYEQYF.

The chain joins TRBV27 to TRBJ2-5; 14 positions match TRBD2. This CDR3 comprises 15 residues. Germline V gene data show CDR1 as MNHEY and CDR2 as SMNVEV (reference sequence). V dropped 8 bases and J dropped 5; count of bases not matched to a gene: 7. The CDR3 here is CASGSTSGREETQYF. The CDR3 DNA sequence: TGTGCCAGCGGGTCGACTAGCGGGAGGGAGGAGACCCAGTACTTC.

The chain uses TRBV7-9 and TRBJ2-7, with 7 bases aligning to TRBD1. The CDR3 totals 16 residues. V gave up 2 bases and J gave up 0 bases; unmatched junction bases: 7. The germline V gene encodes CDR1 SEHNR and CDR2 FQNEAQ (reference sequence). CDR3 in DNA: TGTGCCAGCAGCTTAAGTACAGGGGAGTACTCCTACGAGCAGTACTTC. This translates into CASSLSTGEYSYEQYF.

V gene TRBV9 combines with J gene TRBJ2-2; D might be TRBD2 (6 bases). Trimming removed 1 base from V and 4 bases from J, with 11 bases in between. The germline V gene has CDR1 SGDLS and CDR2 YYNGEE. The CDR3 runs 15 residues. The CDR3 here is CASSVRTSRTGELFF. The CDR3 DNA reads TGTGCCAGCAGCGTACGAACTAGCCGCACCGGGGAGCTGTTTTTT. Drawing the rest from reference TRBV9 and TRBJ2-2, the complete variable domain is DSGVTQTPKHLITATGQRVTLRCSPRSGDLSVYWYQQSLDQGLQFLIQYYNGEERAKGNILERFSAQQFPDLHSELNLSSLELGDSALYFCASSVRTSRTGELFFGEGSRLTVL.

This chain links TRBV13 with TRBJ2-3; the match to TRBD2 covers 7 bases. The V gene's germline CDR1 is PRHDT and CDR2 FYEKMQ (reference sequence). The V gene end was trimmed by 2 bases and the J gene end by 3 bases; junction bases not matched to a gene: 8. This CDR3 comprises 16 residues. The CDR3 sequence: CASSLRGRAGTDTQYF. CDR3 coding DNA: TGTGCCAGCAGCTTACGGGGGAGGGCCGGGACAGATACGCAGTATTTT.

The J gene is TRBJ2-7, the V gene TRBV7-9, with TRBD2 matching 12 bases. Germline CDR1 SEHNR, CDR2 FQNEAQ (reference sequence). The CDR3 is 15 residues long. J gave up 3 bases and V 3 bases, and 3 bases lay outside the gene matches. CDR3 in DNA: TGTGCCAGCAGCTTTCCGGGACTAGCGGGCTACGAGCAGTACTTC. It translates to CASSFPGLAGYEQYF. Looking up the rest from reference TRBV7-9 and TRBJ2-7 gives the full variable domain: DTGVSQNPRHKITKRGQNVTFRCDPISEHNRLYWYRQTLGQGPEFLTYFQNEAQLEKSRLLSDRFSAERPKGSFSTLEIQRTEQGDSAMYLCASSFPGLAGYEQYFGPGTRLTVT.

The J gene is TRBJ2-4, the V gene TRBV29-1, with 8 bases identical to TRBD1. V lost 6 bases, J lost 4 bases, and 5 bases stayed unmatched. Germline V CDR1 and CDR2: SQVTM, ANQGSEA. The CDR3 loop spans 13 amino acids. CDR3 amino acids: CSVGDRSKNIQYF. The CDR3, as DNA: TGCAGCGTCGGGGACAGGAGTAAAAACATTCAGTACTTC. Filled out from reference TRBV29-1 and TRBJ2-4, the complete variable domain reads SAVISQKPSRDICQRGTSLTIQCQVDSQVTMMFWYRQQPGQSLTLIATANQGSEATYESGFVIDKFPISRPNLTFSTLTVSNMSPEDSSIYLCSVGDRSKNIQYFGAGTRLSVL.

The chain is built from TRBV11-1 and TRBJ1-2; D unresolved. This CDR3 spans 16 amino acids. V dropped 7 bases and J dropped 4 bases, with 22 bases sitting between them. Germline CDR1 reads SGHAT; CDR2 reads FQDESV (reference sequence). CDR3 coding DNA: TGTGCCAGCATTCGTCGGGGTAGGGAGGAAGGCTATGGCTACACCTTC. It codes for CASIRRGREEGYGYTF.

The V and J genes are TRBV9 and TRBJ2-5; 8 bases are shared with TRBD1. V was pared by 0 bases and J by 5 bases, with 3 bases of the junction left unmatched. The CDR3 is 14 residues long. CDR1 SGDLS and CDR2 YYNGEE come from the germline V gene. The CDR3 is CASSVAGGGETQYF. DNA of the CDR3: TGTGCCAGCAGCGTAGCAGGGGGCGGGGAGACCCAGTACTTC. The complete variable domain, with remaining parts taken from reference TRBV9 and TRBJ2-5, reads DSGVTQTPKHLITATGQRVTLRCSPRSGDLSVYWYQQSLDQGLQFLIQYYNGEERAKGNILERFSAQQFPDLHSELNLSSLELGDSALYFCASSVAGGGETQYFGPGTRLLVL.

CDR3 coding DNA: TGTGCCAGCACCATTGGGACAGTGACAGATACGCAGTATTTT. Protein sequence: CASTIGTVTDTQYF. The chain is built from TRBV27 and TRBJ2-3, with TRBD1 matching 7 bases. V lost 7 bases, J lost 3 bases, and 7 bases stayed unmatched. Germline assignment: CDR1 MNHEY and CDR2 SMNVEV (reference sequence). The CDR3 has 14 amino acids.

This chain uses TRBV29-1 with TRBJ2-2; no clear D. V lost 1 base, J lost 2 bases, and 11 bases lay in between. Germline CDR1 is SQVTM and CDR2 is ANQGSEA. The CDR3 consists of 15 residues. The CDR3 sequence: CSVEGRDTNTGELFF. The CDR3 DNA follows: TGCAGCGTTGAAGGGCGAGACACCAACACCGGGGAGCTGTTTTTT.

The V and J genes are TRBV6-6 and TRBJ1-2; D is possibly TRBD1 (6 bases). Trimming shortened V by 6 bases and J by 3 bases, and 11 bases separated the two germline ends. Germline-derived CDR1 and CDR2 are MNHNY and SVGAGI (reference sequence). The CDR3 runs 13 residues. This chain's CDR3 is CASRYRVDYGYTF. For the CDR3, the DNA is TGTGCCAGCAGGTACAGGGTGGACTATGGCTACACCTTC.